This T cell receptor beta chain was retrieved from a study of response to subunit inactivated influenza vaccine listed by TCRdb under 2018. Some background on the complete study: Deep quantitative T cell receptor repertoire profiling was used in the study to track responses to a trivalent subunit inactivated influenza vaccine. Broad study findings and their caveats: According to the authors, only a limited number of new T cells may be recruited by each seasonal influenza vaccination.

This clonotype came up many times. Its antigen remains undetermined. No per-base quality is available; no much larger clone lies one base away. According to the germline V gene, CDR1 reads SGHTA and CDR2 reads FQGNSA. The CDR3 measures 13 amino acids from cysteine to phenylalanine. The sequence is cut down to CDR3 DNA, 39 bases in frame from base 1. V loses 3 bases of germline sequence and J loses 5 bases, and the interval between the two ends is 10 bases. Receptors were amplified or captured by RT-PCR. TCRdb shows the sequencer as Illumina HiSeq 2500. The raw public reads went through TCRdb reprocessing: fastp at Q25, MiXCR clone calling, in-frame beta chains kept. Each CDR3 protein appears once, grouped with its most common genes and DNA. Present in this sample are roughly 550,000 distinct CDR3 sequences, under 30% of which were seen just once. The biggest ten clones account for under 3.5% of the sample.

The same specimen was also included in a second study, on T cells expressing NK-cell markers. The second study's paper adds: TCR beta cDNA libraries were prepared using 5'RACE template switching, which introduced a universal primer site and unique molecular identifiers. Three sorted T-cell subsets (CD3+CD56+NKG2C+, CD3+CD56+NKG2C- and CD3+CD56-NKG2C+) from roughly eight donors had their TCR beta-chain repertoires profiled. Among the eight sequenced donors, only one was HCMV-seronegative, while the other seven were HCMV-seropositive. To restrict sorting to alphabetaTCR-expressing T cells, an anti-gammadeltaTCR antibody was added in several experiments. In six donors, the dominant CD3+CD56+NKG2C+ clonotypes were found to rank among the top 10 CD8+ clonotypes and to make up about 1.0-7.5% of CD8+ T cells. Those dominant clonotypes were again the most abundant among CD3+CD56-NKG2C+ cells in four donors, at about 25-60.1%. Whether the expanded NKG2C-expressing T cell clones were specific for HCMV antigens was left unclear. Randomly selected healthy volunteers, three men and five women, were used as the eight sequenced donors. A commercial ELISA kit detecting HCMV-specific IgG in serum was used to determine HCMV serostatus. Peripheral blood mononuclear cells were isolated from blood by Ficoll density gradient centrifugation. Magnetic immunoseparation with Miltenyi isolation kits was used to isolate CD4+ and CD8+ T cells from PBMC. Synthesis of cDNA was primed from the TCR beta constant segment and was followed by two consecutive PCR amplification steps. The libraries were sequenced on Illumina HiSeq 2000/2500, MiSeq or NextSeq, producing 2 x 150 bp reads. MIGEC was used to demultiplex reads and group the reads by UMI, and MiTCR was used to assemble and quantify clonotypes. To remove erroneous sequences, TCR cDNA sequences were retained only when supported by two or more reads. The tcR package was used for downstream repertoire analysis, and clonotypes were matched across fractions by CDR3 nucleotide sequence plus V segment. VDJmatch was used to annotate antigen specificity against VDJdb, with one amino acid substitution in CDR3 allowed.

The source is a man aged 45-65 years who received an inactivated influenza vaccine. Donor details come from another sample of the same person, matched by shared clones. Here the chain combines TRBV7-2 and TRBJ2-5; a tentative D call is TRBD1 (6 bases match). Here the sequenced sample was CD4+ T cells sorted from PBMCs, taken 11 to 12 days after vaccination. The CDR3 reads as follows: CASSLGAKETQYF. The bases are TGTGCCAGCAGCTTGGGGGCGAAGGAGACCCAGTACTTC.